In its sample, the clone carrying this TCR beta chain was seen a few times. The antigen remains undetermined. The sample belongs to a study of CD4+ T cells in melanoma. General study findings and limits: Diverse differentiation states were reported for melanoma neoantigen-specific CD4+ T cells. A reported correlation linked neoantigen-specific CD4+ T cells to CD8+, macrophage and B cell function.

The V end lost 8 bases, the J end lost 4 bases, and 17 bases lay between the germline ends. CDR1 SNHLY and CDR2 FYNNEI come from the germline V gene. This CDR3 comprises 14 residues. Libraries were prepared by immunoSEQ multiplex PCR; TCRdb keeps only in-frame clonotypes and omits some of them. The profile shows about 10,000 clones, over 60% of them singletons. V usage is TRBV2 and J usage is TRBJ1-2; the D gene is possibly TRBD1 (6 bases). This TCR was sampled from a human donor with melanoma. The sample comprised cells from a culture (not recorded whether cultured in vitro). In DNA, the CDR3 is TGTGCCAGCTTTTCGTTCAGGGGCACCTATGGCTACACCTTC. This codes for CASFSFRGTYGYTF.